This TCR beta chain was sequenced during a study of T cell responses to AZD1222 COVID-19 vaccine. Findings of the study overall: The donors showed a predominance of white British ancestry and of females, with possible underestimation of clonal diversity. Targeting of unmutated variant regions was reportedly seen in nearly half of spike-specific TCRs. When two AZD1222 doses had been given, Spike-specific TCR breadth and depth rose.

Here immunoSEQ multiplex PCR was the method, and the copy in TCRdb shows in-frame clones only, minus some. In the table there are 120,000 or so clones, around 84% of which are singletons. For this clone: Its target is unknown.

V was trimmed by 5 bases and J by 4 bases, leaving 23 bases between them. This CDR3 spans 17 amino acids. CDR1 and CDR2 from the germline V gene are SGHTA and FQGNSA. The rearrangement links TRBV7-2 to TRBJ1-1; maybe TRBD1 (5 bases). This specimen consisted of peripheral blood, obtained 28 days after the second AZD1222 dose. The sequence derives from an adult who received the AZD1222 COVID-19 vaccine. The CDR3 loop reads CASSESWGVEQPTEAFF. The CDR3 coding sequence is TGTGCCAGCAGCGAATCCTGGGGGGTCGAACAACCCACTGAAGCTTTCTTT.